Sequencing of this T cell receptor (beta chain) was carried out in a study of CD8 T cells in ankylosing spondylitis. Regarding the study as a whole: Some of the motif variants had earlier been found in reactive arthritis patients' fluid and blood. The disease-linked clones had a CD8+ phenotype and low blood frequencies. For ankylosing spondylitis blood, a TCR beta motif of eight or nine highly homologous variants appeared characteristic. There was reportedly significant enrichment of clones that were disease-linked in matched ankylosing spondylitis synovial fluid.

Scientists made TCR beta libraries using quantitative 5'-RACE with molecular barcodes. From the 5' RACE reads, TCRdb called clonotypes with MiXCR, one entry per CDR3 protein. Of about 390,000 distinct CDR3 sequences listed, approximately 20% are singletons. To note about this clonotype: What it recognizes is unknown.

The clonotype comes from a male donor with ankylosing spondylitis. The sequenced sample was blood, either unsorted or a sorted T cell fraction (not recorded which).

The CDR3 reads CASSQGWNTEAFF. CDR3 nucleotide sequence: TGTGCCAGTAGTCAGGGTTGGAACACTGAAGCTTTCTTT. The chain joins TRBV19 to TRBJ1-1, with D perhaps TRBD1 (5 bases). The V end lost 5 bases, the J end lost 1 base, and 8 bases lay between the germline ends. From germline, CDR1 is LNHDA and CDR2 SQIVND (reference sequence). This CDR3 comprises 13 residues.